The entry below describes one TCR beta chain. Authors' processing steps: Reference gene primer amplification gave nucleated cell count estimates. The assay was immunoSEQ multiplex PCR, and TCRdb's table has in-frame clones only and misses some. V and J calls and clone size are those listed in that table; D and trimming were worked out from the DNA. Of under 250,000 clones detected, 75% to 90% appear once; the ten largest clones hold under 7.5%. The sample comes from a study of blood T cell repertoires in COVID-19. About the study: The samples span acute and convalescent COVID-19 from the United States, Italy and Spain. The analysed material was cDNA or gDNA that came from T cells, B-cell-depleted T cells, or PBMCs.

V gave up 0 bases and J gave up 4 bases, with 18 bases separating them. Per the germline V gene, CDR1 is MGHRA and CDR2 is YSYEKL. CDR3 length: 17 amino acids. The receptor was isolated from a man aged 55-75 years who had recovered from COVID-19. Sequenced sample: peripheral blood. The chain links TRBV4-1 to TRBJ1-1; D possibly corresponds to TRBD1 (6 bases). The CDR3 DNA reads TGCGCCAGCAGCCAAGACCCCCGACAGGTTTTCGGCACTGAAGCTTTCTTT. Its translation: CASSQDPRQVFGTEAFF.